This record covers a single T cell receptor beta chain. What it binds is not known. The repertoire was sequenced with immunoSEQ multiplex PCR; TCRdb's copy has only in-frame clones and lacks some. The sample has about 30,000 clones; about 80% are singletons. These data come from a study of OX40 agonist ivuxolimab in advanced cancers. Study-wide findings and caveats: Low levels of normalized T-cell clonal expansion also appeared in some nonresponders. Near-lowest levels of clonal expansion characterized partial responders at 0.1-3.0 mg/kg.

The V gene end was trimmed by 6 bases and the J gene end by 7 bases; junction bases not matched to a gene: 7. This CDR3 region has 14 residues. Germline V gene lookup returns CDR1 SGHRS and CDR2 YFSETQ. The rearrangement joins TRBV5-1 to TRBJ1-1; 12 nucleotides align to TRBD1. The source was CD4+ or CD8+ T cells sorted from blood, collected in a trial of the OX40 agonist ivuxolimab. This receptor was taken from an adult with an advanced solid tumor such as melanoma, head and neck, liver or kidney cancer. The DNA for the CDR3 is TGCGCCAGCACCCCGGGACAGGGGGCAGTTGAAGCTTTCTTT. Translated, it gives CASTPGQGAVEAFF.